The present TCR beta chain was sequenced within a study of human T cells and chemical hapten exposure. About the research overall: Patch tests put 0.01% DPC on the upper back, and the results were checked at 6 days.

Individual cDNA molecules in this library carried unique molecular identifiers. As handled by the study authors: Between about 23,224 and 700,000 TCRs appeared in each sample, and the median stood at 95,638. TCRdb re-called the RACE reads with MiXCR, one entry per CDR3 protein. In this record, the V and J calls reflect TCRdb's handling and not the investigators' own analysis. The sample has about 200,000 distinct CDR3 sequences, about 22% seen once. Time point specified: patch test 3, about 24 weeks after DPC sensitization. The treatment was: therapeutic diphenylcyclopropenone sensitization with weekly scalp DPC. Each donor was an alopecia patient between 18 and 70 years of age who qualified for DPC. Looked up from germline, CDR1 is SEHNR and CDR2 is FQNEAQ (reference sequence). The CDR3 is 15 amino acids. Trimming cost V 2 bases and J 1 base, with 11 bases left between them.

This chain links TRBV7-9 with TRBJ2-5; D is ambiguous. This clonotype was sampled from a woman in her 40s with alopecia areata. Some clones in this sample may be carry-over from other donors' samples. Sequences were derived from whole blood, sampled in connection with sensitization to the hapten diphenylcyclopropenone (DPC). CDR3 amino acids: CASSLLGIVQETQYF. The DNA for the CDR3 is TGTGCCAGCAGCTTACTGGGGATCGTCCAAGAGACCCAGTACTTC.